This TCR beta chain is from a study of blood T cells in healthy people across ages. For this clonotype: Its specificity is unknown.

Donor samples were obtained from healthy Caucasian individuals from Russia, aged 6 to 90. Each donor's blood draw was approximately 10 milliliters of peripheral blood. After removal of 6 bases from V and 4 bases from J, the junction contained 5 bases not matched to a gene. Germline loops: CDR1 SNHLY, CDR2 FYNNEI. The CDR3 is made up of 14 amino acids. Notes on the study in general: The study found more naive CD4+ cells and higher diversity in long-lived than aged donors.

The authors ran a second PCR of about 6 to 11 cycles using a sample-barcoded 5' primer and a J-beta primer mix. The authors tagged each cDNA molecule using a template-switch adaptor with 12 random nucleotides. TCRdb used MiXCR to reprocess the 5' RACE reads, holding one entry per CDR3 protein. There are about 640,000 distinct CDR3 sequences in the sample; over 40% occur only once, and 25% to 35% lies in the top ten. The V and J genes are TRBV2 and TRBJ2-5; 10 bases align to TRBD2. The clonotype originates from a man aged 80 or over in good health. The source material was blood. The CDR3 sequence: CASRASSGRETQYF. The CDR3 nucleotides read TGTGCCAGCAGGGCCTCTAGCGGGAGAGAGACCCAGTACTTC.